What follows are 13 T cell receptor beta chains derived from one specimen sequenced in a study of CD8 T cells in Susac syndrome. The authors reverse transcribed roughly 0.5 to 1 ug RNA with random hexamers. TCRdb reanalysed the immunoSEQ multiplex PCR reads using MiXCR and keeps one entry per CDR3 protein. This table has 150,000 to 200,000 distinct CDR3 sequences, more than 90% appearing once. Specimen: CD4+ T cells from PBMCs. Receptors originate from a human donor with multiple sclerosis.

J is TRBJ1-2 and V is TRBV29-1; weak D call: TRBD1 (6 bases). This CDR3 comprises 12 residues. Trimming removed 4 bases from V and 4 bases from J, with 10 bases in between. Germline V gives CDR1 SQVTM, CDR2 ANQGSEA. The CDR3 region is CSVGGGPYGYTF. The DNA of the CDR3 is TGCAGCGTTGGGGGGGGCCCCTATGGCTACACCTTC.

This chain uses TRBV20-1 with TRBJ1-2; tentative D call: TRBD1 (5 bases). The CDR3 sequence is 14 residues long. Between the trimmed V and J ends, which lost 6 bases and 2 bases, there was a span of 16 bases. Germline CDR1 and CDR2: DFQATT and SNEGSKA (reference sequence). CDR3 DNA: TGCAGTGCATCGGGTGGGGCACAGAACTATGGCTACACCTTC. Protein product: CSASGGAQNYGYTF.

V is TRBV9 and J is TRBJ1-3; weak D call: TRBD1 (5 bases). Trimming removed 0 bases at V and 1 base at J, with 11 bases between. Germline CDR1 SGDLS, CDR2 YYNGEE. The CDR3 extends over 16 amino acids. CDR3 nucleotides: TGTGCCAGCAGCGTAGGTGGGGCCGAATCTGGAAACACCATATATTTT. Amino acid sequence: CASSVGGAESGNTIYF.

This chain joins TRBV6-2 or TRBV6-3 and TRBJ1-5; a possible D gene is TRBD1 (5 bases). CDR1 MNHEY and CDR2 SVGEGT come from the germline V gene. This CDR3 is built from 16 residues. With 6 bases removed from V and 3 bases from J, the gap between germline ends came to 18 bases. CDR3 sequence (DNA): TGTGCCAGCAGACCCGGGACCAGAAGCCACAATCAGCCCCAGCATTTT. Residues: CASRPGTRSHNQPQHF.

This chain uses TRBV6-6 with TRBJ1-5; no firm D call. CDR1 is MNHNY and CDR2 is SVGAGI in the germline V gene (reference sequence). The CDR3 contains 12 residues. The ends were cut back, 0 bases at V and 11 bases at J, with 8 bases in the middle. The CDR3 nucleotides read TGTGCCAGCAGTTACTCGAGGGAGGCCCAGCATTTT. It codes for CASSYSREAQHF.

This rearrangement joins TRBV18 to TRBJ1-6; maybe TRBD1 (6 bases). Germline CDR1 and CDR2: KGHSH and LQKENI. Deletions cut 3 bases from V and 5 bases from J, with 20 bases between. This CDR3 is 18 amino acids long. The chain's CDR3 is CASSPMGQGIGNNSPLHF. The CDR3 nucleotides are TGTGCCAGCTCACCGATGGGCCAGGGGATTGGCAATAATTCACCCCTCCACTTT.

This sequence joins TRBV9 and TRBJ2-1; TRBD2 agrees at 9 bases. The V gene end was trimmed by 0 bases and the J gene end by 6 bases; junction bases not matched to a gene: 7. Germline V gives CDR1 SGDLS, CDR2 YYNGEE. The CDR3 extends over 16 amino acids. The CDR3 DNA follows: TGTGCCAGCAGCGTAGCAGGCGGGGGGGCCCTCAATGAGCAGTTCTTC. Translating it yields CASSVAGGGALNEQFF.

This sequence joins TRBV5-1 and TRBJ1-1; 8 nucleotides line up with TRBD1. CDR3 length: 14 residues. The ends lost 4 bases at V and 4 bases at J; junction bases unmatched: 6. CDR1 and CDR2 (germline): SGHRS, YFSETQ. CDR3 residues: CASSKDRGGTEAFF. The CDR3 DNA sequence: TGCGCCAGCAGCAAAGACAGGGGCGGCACTGAAGCTTTCTTT. The complete variable domain, with remaining parts taken from reference TRBV5-1 and TRBJ1-1, reads KAGVTQTPRYLIKTRGQQVTLSCSPISGHRSVSWYQQTPGQGLQFLFEYFSETQRNKGNFPGRFSGRQFSNSRSEMNVSTLELGDSALYLCASSKDRGGTEAFFGQGTRLTVV.

The chain carries TRBV20-1 and TRBJ1-2; 7 nucleotides align to TRBD1. This CDR3 is 13 amino acids long. The V segment lost 6 bases and the J segment 4 bases; nucleotides outside the gene matches: 8. Per the germline V gene, CDR1 is DFQATT and CDR2 is SNEGSKA (reference sequence). CDR3 coding DNA: TGCAGTGCGAGGACAGGTCTAGCCTATGGCTACACCTTC. Translating gives CSARTGLAYGYTF.

CDR3 coding DNA: TGTGCCTGGGATAGGGTGCCCTACGAGCAGTACTTC. This sequence encodes CAWDRVPYEQYF. The rearrangement joins TRBV30 to TRBJ2-7; no firm D call. V dropped 5 bases and J dropped 2 bases, with 10 bases sitting between them. The CDR3 is 12 residues long. Germline CDR1 reads GTSNPN; CDR2 reads SVGIG (reference sequence).

The chain employs TRBV20-1 and TRBJ1-1; D unclear. Trimming left V 4 bases short and J 1 base short, with 10 bases between. This CDR3 spans 13 amino acids. Germline assignment: CDR1 DFQATT and CDR2 SNEGSKA (reference sequence). For the CDR3, the DNA is TGCAGTGCTATAGGAAGCCGGAACACTGAAGCTTTCTTT. It translates to CSAIGSRNTEAFF.

The chain uses TRBV5-1 and TRBJ1-6; D gene unclear. The germline V gene has CDR1 SGHRS and CDR2 YFSETQ. CDR3 length: 14 amino acids. Trimming took off 4 bases at V and 0 bases at J, with 5 bases between the two ends. The CDR3 spells CASSESSYNSPLHF. In nucleotides, the CDR3 is TGCGCCAGCAGCGAAAGCTCCTATAATTCACCCCTCCACTTT.

J is TRBJ2-7 and V is TRBV11-2; 15 bases agree with TRBD2. J was trimmed by 5 bases and V by 4 bases; bases with no gene match: 9. The CDR3 runs to 17 residues. Germline V gene sequence: CDR1 SGHAT, CDR2 FQNNGV. CDR3 bases: TGTGCCAGCAGCTCCGGTGGACTAGCGGGGGGGGTGAACGAGCAGTACTTC. Translating it yields CASSSGGLAGGVNEQYF.